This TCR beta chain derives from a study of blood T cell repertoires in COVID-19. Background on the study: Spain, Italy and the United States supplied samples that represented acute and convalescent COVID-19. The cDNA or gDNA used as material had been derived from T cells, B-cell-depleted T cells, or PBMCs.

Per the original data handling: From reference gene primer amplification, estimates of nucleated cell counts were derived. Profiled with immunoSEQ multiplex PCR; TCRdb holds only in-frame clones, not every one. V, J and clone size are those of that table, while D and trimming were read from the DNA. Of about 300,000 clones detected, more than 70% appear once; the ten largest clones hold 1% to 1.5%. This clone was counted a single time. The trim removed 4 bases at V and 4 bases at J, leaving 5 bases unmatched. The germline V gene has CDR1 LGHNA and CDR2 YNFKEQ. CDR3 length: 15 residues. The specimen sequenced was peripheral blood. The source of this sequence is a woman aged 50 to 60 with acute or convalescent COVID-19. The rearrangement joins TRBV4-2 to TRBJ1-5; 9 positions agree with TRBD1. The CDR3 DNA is TGTGCCAGCAGCCTCCGACAGGGGGAAAATCAGCCCCAGCATTTT. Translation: CASSLRQGENQPQHF.